The 22 T cell receptor beta chains given below trace back to one sample, sequenced in a study of preoperative IRX-2 immunotherapy in early breast cancer. Sequencing used immunoSEQ multiplex PCR; TCRdb keeps in-frame clones, though not all of them. The sample contains around 10,000 clones, over 80% of which appear only once. Treatment noted: preoperative locoregional IRX-2 cytokine immunotherapy. The input for sequencing was lymph node tissue, taken before IRX-2 immunotherapy. The origin of the receptors is a human donor with breast cancer.

This chain joins TRBV19 and TRBJ1-3, with D unclear. Trimming left V 8 bases short and J 3 bases short, with 8 bases between. The CDR3 runs to 12 residues. Germline V gene sequence: CDR1 LNHDA, CDR2 SQIVND (reference sequence). The CDR3 here is CASGQVGNTIYF. CDR3 DNA: TGTGCCAGTGGGCAAGTTGGAAACACCATATATTTT.

This sequence joins TRBV23-1 and TRBJ1-1, with D possibly being TRBD1 (6 bases). TRBV23-1 is filed as an ORF, its function uncertain. The CDR3 is made up of 17 amino acids. V was trimmed by 6 bases and J by 2 bases, leaving 22 bases between them. The CDR3 loop is CASSQVGETGGNTEAFF. CDR3 nucleotides: TGCGCCAGCAGCCAAGTCGGGGAGACAGGAGGCAACACTGAAGCTTTCTTT.

The J gene is TRBJ2-1, the V gene TRBV6-8; possibly TRBD1 for D (5 bases). Trimming removed 6 bases from V and 3 bases from J, with 12 bases in between. CDR1 and CDR2 (germline): MNHGY, SAAAGT. This CDR3 is 14 amino acids long. CDR3 region: CASRSMTDYNEQFF. In nucleotides, the CDR3 is TGTGCCAGCAGATCCATGACAGACTACAATGAGCAGTTCTTC.

The V gene is TRBV6-8, the J gene TRBJ1-1; D is unresolved. Germline V gene sequence: CDR1 MNHGY, CDR2 SAAAGT. Deletions cut 2 bases from V and 6 bases from J, with 16 bases between. This CDR3 contains 15 residues. The CDR3 bases are TGTGCCAGCAGTTACGACCACCGGGGAAAGGCTGAAGCTTTCTTT. Its protein is CASSYDHRGKAEAFF.

The V gene is TRBV7-2, the J gene TRBJ1-3; 8 positions agree with TRBD1. The V and J ends lost 5 bases and 4 bases, in that order; junction bases with no gene match: 10. Germline CDR1 SGHTA, CDR2 FQGNSA. The length of the CDR3 is 16 residues. The CDR3 is CASSRQGRESGNTIYF. CDR3 bases: TGTGCCAGCAGCAGACAGGGGCGCGAAAGCGGAAACACCATATATTTT.

The chain couples TRBV18 to TRBJ1-3, with D possibly being TRBD1 (5 bases). This CDR3 region has 16 residues. Germline V gene data show CDR1 as KGHSH and CDR2 as LQKENI. V lost 1 base, J lost 3 bases, and 13 bases lay in between. CDR3 DNA: TGTGCCAGCTCACCACAAGGGGCAGGAGATGGAAACACCATATATTTT. It specifies CASSPQGAGDGNTIYF.

This clone has a single count. This chain joins TRBV6-8 and TRBJ1-1; 8 bases align to TRBD1. The CDR3 runs 13 residues. J was trimmed by 6 bases and V by 8 bases; bases with no gene match: 8. In germline, CDR1 is MNHGY, CDR2 SAAAGT. CDR3 residues: CASLQGEIAEAFF. DNA of the CDR3: TGTGCCAGCCTACAGGGGGAGATAGCTGAAGCTTTCTTT.

This clone was detected a few times. V gene TRBV6-8 combines with J gene TRBJ1-1; the D is unclear. The CDR3 is 12 residues long. Trimming took 6 bases from V and 8 from J, leaving 13 bases between them. Germline lookup yields CDR1 MNHGY and CDR2 SAAAGT. The chain's CDR3 is CASSPFKNEAFF. The CDR3, as DNA: TGTGCCAGCAGCCCCTTCAAAAACGAAGCTTTCTTT.

J is TRBJ1-4 and V is TRBV23-1; D unresolved. TRBV23-1 is known as an ORF, though its function is uncertain. The CDR3 is 13 residues long. V gave up 6 bases and J gave up 8 bases, with 13 bases separating them. CDR3 sequence (DNA): TGCGCCAGCAGCCAAATGAAGAGCGAAAAACTGTTTTTT. Amino acids: CASSQMKSEKLFF.

The gene calls are TRBV23-1 and TRBJ1-1; 8 bases align to TRBD1. TRBV23-1 is annotated as an ORF whose role is uncertain. V lost 5 bases and J lost 0; bases outside the gene matches: 26. The CDR3 extends over 22 amino acids. The CDR3 spells CASSAQNRGNQAMRPMNTEAFF. Written as DNA, the CDR3 is TGCGCCAGCAGTGCGCAAAACAGGGGGAATCAAGCTATGCGCCCCATGAACACTGAAGCTTTCTTT.

The chain carries TRBV6-8 and TRBJ1-1, with D perhaps matching TRBD1 (5 bases). CDR1 is MNHGY and CDR2 is SAAAGT in the germline V gene. The CDR3 is 14 amino acids. The V end was cut by 6 bases, the J end by 5 bases, with 16 bases between. The CDR3, as DNA: TGTGCCAGCAGCCCCGGGACTGGACAAACTGAAGCTTTCTTT. The encoded protein is CASSPGTGQTEAFF.

The chain uses TRBV11-3 and TRBJ2-5, with a tentative D call TRBD2 (5 bases). Germline lookup yields CDR1 SGHNT and CDR2 YENEEA. Trimming took 3 bases from V and 2 from J, leaving 10 bases between them. The CDR3 is 14 residues long. The CDR3 DNA reads TGTGCCAGCAGCTTGATCGGGATTCAAGAGACCCAGTACTTC. This translates into CASSLIGIQETQYF.

The rearrangement links TRBV6-8 to TRBJ2-3; 9 bases are a match to TRBD1. Per the germline V gene, CDR1 is MNHGY and CDR2 is SAAAGT. Trimming at V came to 5 bases and at J to 5 bases, leaving 8 bases not matched to a gene. The CDR3 contains 15 residues. As DNA, the CDR3 is TGTGCCAGCAGTGAGGACAGGGGAGGACTAGATACGCAGTATTTT. It specifies CASSEDRGGLDTQYF.

This chain uses TRBV11-3 with TRBJ1-2; TRBD1 agrees at 10 bases. The V gene's germline CDR1 is SGHNT and CDR2 YENEEA. The CDR3 sequence is 15 residues long. Trimming at V came to 3 bases and at J to 8 bases, leaving 9 bases not matched to a gene. The CDR3 is CASSLEGTGEWGYTF. CDR3 DNA sequence: TGTGCCAGCAGCTTGGAAGGGACAGGGGAATGGGGCTACACCTTC.

V usage is TRBV18 and J usage is TRBJ2-1; D gene unclear. Germline V gene sequence: CDR1 KGHSH, CDR2 LQKENI. The V end was cut by 6 bases, the J end by 8 bases, with 14 bases between. This CDR3 has 13 residues. CDR3 bases: TGTGCCAGCTCCCCTAGTATGTGGGATGAGCAGTTCTTC. Translation: CASSPSMWDEQFF.

The chain carries TRBV6-8 and TRBJ2-7; 9 bases are shared with TRBD2. Unmatched junction bases numbered 2, after V lost 2 bases and J lost 3 bases. Germline V gene lookup returns CDR1 MNHGY and CDR2 SAAAGT. The CDR3 totals 14 residues. This CDR3 reads CASSYLAGNYEQYF. CDR3 coding DNA: TGTGCCAGCAGTTACCTAGCGGGAAACTACGAGCAGTACTTC.

This sequence joins TRBV6-8 and TRBJ2-3; 11 bases align to TRBD2. There are 16 residues in the CDR3. Per the germline V gene, CDR1 is MNHGY and CDR2 is SAAAGT. V lost 6 bases and J lost 1; bases outside the gene matches: 6. CDR3 sequence: CASREGLAEGTDTQYF. The CDR3 DNA reads as TGTGCCAGCAGGGAGGGACTAGCGGAAGGCACAGATACGCAGTATTTT.

V is TRBV11-3 and J is TRBJ2-7, with 9 bases that match TRBD2. There are 15 residues in the CDR3. Per the germline V gene, CDR1 is SGHNT and CDR2 is YENEEA. V gave up 5 bases and J gave up 3 bases; unmatched junction bases: 8. In DNA form, the CDR3 reads TGTGCCAGCAGCCCCTACGGGACTAGCAGCTACGAGCAGTACTTC. Its protein product is CASSPYGTSSYEQYF.

V gene TRBV19 combines with J gene TRBJ2-7, with D perhaps matching TRBD2 (5 bases). Germline V CDR1 and CDR2: LNHDA, SQIVND (reference sequence). Trimming took 4 bases from V and 7 from J, leaving 20 bases between them. This CDR3 is built from 15 residues. CDR3 coding DNA: TGTGCCAGTAGTACGCGACTAAGTCCACCGACGGAGCAGTACTTC. This codes for CASSTRLSPPTEQYF.

This rearrangement joins TRBV25-1 to TRBJ1-1; D ambiguous. V was cut by 2 bases and J by 7 bases, with 8 bases left in between. The CDR3 is 12 residues long. In germline, CDR1 is MGHDK, CDR2 SYGVNS. CDR3 region: CASSENSDEAFF. The CDR3 DNA reads as TGTGCCAGCAGTGAAAACAGCGATGAAGCTTTCTTT. The full variable domain, with the rest looked up from reference TRBV25-1 and TRBJ1-1, is EADIYQTPRYLVIGTGKKITLECSQTMGHDKMYWYQQDPGMELHLIHYSYGVNSTEKGDLSSESTVSRIRTEHFPLTLESARPSHTSQYLCASSENSDEAFFGQGTRLTVV.

V is TRBV6-8 and J is TRBJ1-1; TRBD1 might be the D (6 bases). Trimming cost V 9 bases and J 4 bases, with 21 bases left between them. This CDR3 is built from 15 residues. Per germline, CDR1 MNHGY and CDR2 SAAAGT. CDR3 amino acids: CASAPLSGGGTEAFF. The CDR3 DNA sequence: TGTGCCAGTGCCCCGTTAAGCGGAGGGGGCACTGAAGCTTTCTTT.

The chain has TRBV6-8 and TRBJ1-1; D remains unclear. The CDR3 spans 14 residues. V lost 0 bases and J lost 2, with 7 bases in between. Germline assignment: CDR1 MNHGY and CDR2 SAAAGT. The DNA of the CDR3 is TGTGCCAGCAGTTACTCGACGGAAAACACTGAAGCTTTCTTT. Residues: CASSYSTENTEAFF.